The rows below give T cell receptor beta chains drawn from one sample of a study of cytomegalovirus exposure and HLA in healthy donors. TCRdb keeps only in-frame clones here, not all; method: immunoSEQ multiplex PCR. The table lists roughly 120,000 clones, roughly 82% of them singletons. The sample was PBMCs. These receptors were obtained from a male donor in good health and CMV-seropositive. The CDR3 runs from the conserved cysteine through the conserved F or W. A D gene is named only where the DNA matches it firmly. Expanded clones are given a class, and other clones once, few, many or no size at all.

d_gene: -; v_gene: TRBV13; abundance: -; j_gene: TRBJ2-5; CDR3nt: TGTGCCAGCAGCCTGGGCGAAAAGACCCAGTACTTC; CDR3aa: CASSLGEKTQYF
d_gene: TRBD1; v_gene: TRBV6-5; abundance: few; j_gene: TRBJ2-1; CDR3nt: TGTGCCAGCAGTTCAGGGGGCGCCTACAATGAGCAGTTCTTC; CDR3aa: CASSSGGAYNEQFF
d_gene: TRBD1; v_gene: TRBV4-3; abundance: once; j_gene: TRBJ1-2; CDR3nt: TGCGCCAGCAGCCAAGAGACAGGGGTCCCCTATGGCTACACCTTC; CDR3aa: CASSQETGVPYGYTF
d_gene: -; v_gene: TRBV19; abundance: -; j_gene: TRBJ2-2; CDR3nt: TGTGCCAGTAGTATACATCTATGGACCGGGGAGCTGTTTTTT; CDR3aa: CASSIHLWTGELFF
d_gene: -; v_gene: TRBV7-8; abundance: -; j_gene: TRBJ2-7; CDR3nt: TGTGCCAGCAGCTTAGCCCCCAGGGCCTACGAGCAGTACTTC; CDR3aa: CASSLAPRAYEQYF
d_gene: -; v_gene: TRBV9; abundance: few; j_gene: TRBJ1-4; CDR3nt: TGTGCCAGCAGCGTCGGTGGGGGGACTAATGAAAAACTGTTTTTT; CDR3aa: CASSVGGGTNEKLFF
d_gene: -; v_gene: TRBV18; abundance: -; j_gene: TRBJ2-1; CDR3nt: TGTGCCAGCACTTCCTGGGTAAGGACCGGGGAAAATGAGCAGTTCTTC; CDR3aa: CASTSWVRTGENEQFF
d_gene: -; v_gene: TRBV7-9; abundance: -; j_gene: TRBJ1-1; CDR3nt: TGTGCCAGCAGCCCCGGGGGGGCGAACACTGAAGCTTTCTTT; CDR3aa: CASSPGGANTEAFF
d_gene: TRBD2; v_gene: TRBV7-2; abundance: once; j_gene: TRBJ2-3; CDR3nt: TGTGCCAGCAGCTTTGGGGGGGCAGATACGCAGTATTTT; CDR3aa: CASSFGGADTQYF
d_gene: -; v_gene: TRBV28; abundance: -; j_gene: TRBJ2-1; CDR3nt: TGTGCCAGCAGTGTACTGGATGAGCAGTTCTTC; CDR3aa: CASSVLDEQFF
d_gene: -; v_gene: TRBV15; abundance: -; j_gene: TRBJ2-1; CDR3nt: TGTGCCACCAGCAGAGATGAGGATGAGCAGTTCTTC; CDR3aa: CATSRDEDEQFF
d_gene: TRBD2; v_gene: TRBV30; abundance: -; j_gene: TRBJ2-3; CDR3nt: TGTGCCTGGAGTACCCTACTAGCGGGAGAGGCCCGGCAGTATTTT; CDR3aa: CAWSTLLAGEARQYF
d_gene: -; v_gene: TRBV25-1; abundance: medium-sized; j_gene: TRBJ2-1; CDR3nt: TGTGCCAGCAGTTCTAGCCCCAATGAGCAGTTCTTC; CDR3aa: CASSSSPNEQFF
d_gene: -; v_gene: TRBV6-1; abundance: -; j_gene: TRBJ1-4; CDR3nt: TGTGCCAGCAGTGAAGTGAGAGCAACTAATGAAAAACTGTTTTTT; CDR3aa: CASSEVRATNEKLFF
d_gene: -; v_gene: TRBV7-2; abundance: -; j_gene: TRBJ2-3; CDR3nt: TGTGCCAGCAGCGGAGTCGGCGGGAGCACAGATACGCAGTATTTT; CDR3aa: CASSGVGGSTDTQYF
d_gene: TRBD1; v_gene: TRBV19; abundance: -; j_gene: TRBJ2-7; CDR3nt: TGTGCCAGTAGTCTACCGACAGGGATAGGCTACGAGCAGTACTTC; CDR3aa: CASSLPTGIGYEQYF
d_gene: -; v_gene: TRBV11-2; abundance: -; j_gene: TRBJ2-3; CDR3nt: TGTGCCAGCAGCTTAATAGGGGGGGCTAGCACAGATACGCAGTATTTT; CDR3aa: CASSLIGGASTDTQYF
d_gene: -; v_gene: TRBV19; abundance: -; j_gene: TRBJ1-3; CDR3nt: TGTGCCAGTAGTTCCAACAGTGGAAACACCATATATTTT; CDR3aa: CASSSNSGNTIYF
d_gene: TRBD2; v_gene: TRBV4-1; abundance: -; j_gene: TRBJ2-5; CDR3nt: TGCGCCAGCAGCCAAGATACCATGGGGCTACGGGGAGGGAACCAGTACTTC; CDR3aa: CASSQDTMGLRGGNQYF
d_gene: -; v_gene: TRBV7-3; abundance: -; j_gene: TRBJ2-3; CDR3nt: TGTGCCAGCAGCTCAAGTGGGGGGGCGGCGGATACGCAGTATTTT; CDR3aa: CASSSSGGAADTQYF
d_gene: -; v_gene: TRBV6-5; abundance: -; j_gene: TRBJ2-3; CDR3nt: TGTGCCAGCACTATCTACCCCGGGAACACAGATACGCAGTATTTT; CDR3aa: CASTIYPGNTDTQYF
d_gene: TRBD2; v_gene: TRBV11-1; abundance: -; j_gene: TRBJ2-1; CDR3nt: TGTGCCAGCAGAAATCTACCGGGCTTCATCATAGCGGGAGATGAGCAGTTCTTC; CDR3aa: CASRNLPGFIIAGDEQFF
d_gene: -; v_gene: TRBV9; abundance: once; j_gene: TRBJ1-3; CDR3nt: TGTGCCAGCAGCGAAACACCGATCTCTGGAAACACCATATATTTT; CDR3aa: CASSETPISGNTIYF
d_gene: -; v_gene: TRBV9; abundance: -; j_gene: TRBJ2-7; CDR3nt: TGTGCCAGCAGTCGCTCGGAGGGCCTAGGTGTCGAGCAGTACTTC; CDR3aa: CASSRSEGLGVEQYF
d_gene: -; v_gene: TRBV28; abundance: -; j_gene: TRBJ2-2; CDR3nt: TGTGCCAGCAGTTCCCCCCAGACGAACACCGGGGAGCTGTTTTTT; CDR3aa: CASSSPQTNTGELFF
d_gene: -; v_gene: TRBV9; abundance: -; j_gene: TRBJ1-2; CDR3nt: TGTGCCAGCAGCAGAGGACCCCAGGGGCCCAACTATGGCTACACCTTC; CDR3aa: CASSRGPQGPNYGYTF
d_gene: TRBD1; v_gene: TRBV28; abundance: -; j_gene: TRBJ2-7; CDR3nt: TGTGCCAGCAAGGGACAGCGTTCCTCGAGCTCCTACGAGCAGTACTTC; CDR3aa: CASKGQRSSSSYEQYF
d_gene: -; v_gene: TRBV5-8; abundance: -; j_gene: TRBJ2-5; CDR3nt: TGTGCCAGCAGCCCCCGGCGGGAGACCCAGTACTTC; CDR3aa: CASSPRRETQYF
d_gene: -; v_gene: TRBV9; abundance: -; j_gene: TRBJ1-4; CDR3nt: TGTGCCAGCAGCGTAGGGACAGCCAATGAAAAACTGTTTTTT; CDR3aa: CASSVGTANEKLFF
d_gene: TRBD1; v_gene: TRBV30; abundance: -; j_gene: TRBJ2-3; CDR3nt: TGTGCCTGGAGTGCGACAGGGGTTCGGGGAGATACGCAGTATTTT; CDR3aa: CAWSATGVRGDTQYF
d_gene: TRBD1; v_gene: TRBV27; abundance: -; j_gene: TRBJ2-7; CDR3nt: TGTGCCAGCAGCCCGACAGGGCAAGAGCAGTACTTC; CDR3aa: CASSPTGQEQYF
d_gene: TRBD2; v_gene: TRBV7-2; abundance: -; j_gene: TRBJ2-1; CDR3nt: TGTGCCAGCCGTCGGAGGCGGGAGAGCTCCTACAATGAGCAGTTCTTC; CDR3aa: CASRRRRESSYNEQFF
d_gene: TRBD1; v_gene: TRBV5-4; abundance: -; j_gene: TRBJ2-4; CDR3nt: TGTGCCAGCAGCTTGAGGGGACAGAAAAACAGTCAGTACTTC; CDR3aa: CASSLRGQKNSQYF
d_gene: TRBD1; v_gene: TRBV6-1; abundance: -; j_gene: TRBJ1-4; CDR3nt: TGTGCCAGCAGCCTAAGAGGACAGGGTGGTGAAAAACTGTTTTTT; CDR3aa: CASSLRGQGGEKLFF
d_gene: TRBD1; v_gene: TRBV7-3; abundance: -; j_gene: TRBJ2-5; CDR3nt: TGTGCCAGCAGCCTGGGGACAGGGAGGGGAGAGACCCAGTACTTC; CDR3aa: CASSLGTGRGETQYF
d_gene: -; v_gene: TRBV27; abundance: -; j_gene: TRBJ1-2; CDR3nt: TGTGCCAGCAGTGGGGGCCATGGCTACACCTTC; CDR3aa: CASSGGHGYTF
d_gene: -; v_gene: TRBV5-1; abundance: -; j_gene: TRBJ2-3; CDR3nt: TGCGCCAGCAGCTTGCGGACAGTGGCAGATACGCAGTATTTT; CDR3aa: CASSLRTVADTQYF
d_gene: TRBD2; v_gene: TRBV5-1; abundance: -; j_gene: TRBJ2-7; CDR3nt: TGCGCCAGCAGGGCCGGACTAGCGGGAGTATACGAGCAGTACTTC; CDR3aa: CASRAGLAGVYEQYF
d_gene: TRBD1; v_gene: TRBV6-5; abundance: -; j_gene: TRBJ1-1; CDR3nt: TGTGCCAGCGGGGACAGGGGCGGCGAAGCTTTCTTT; CDR3aa: CASGDRGGEAFF
d_gene: TRBD1; v_gene: TRBV7-2; abundance: -; j_gene: TRBJ2-3; CDR3nt: TGTGCCAGCAGCCCCAGCGTAGGACAGGCTCCGGATACGCAGTATTTT; CDR3aa: CASSPSVGQAPDTQYF
d_gene: TRBD1; v_gene: TRBV27; abundance: few; j_gene: TRBJ1-4; CDR3nt: TGTGCCAGCAGTTGGGACAGCCGAAATGAAAAACTGTTTTTT; CDR3aa: CASSWDSRNEKLFF
d_gene: TRBD2; v_gene: TRBV4-2; abundance: -; j_gene: TRBJ2-1; CDR3nt: TGTGCCAGCAGCCAAGTTATGCCAATGGGACTAGCGGATAATGAGCAGTTCTTC; CDR3aa: CASSQVMPMGLADNEQFF
d_gene: -; v_gene: TRBV9; abundance: -; j_gene: TRBJ2-3; CDR3nt: TGTGCCAGCAGCGTAGGTGTCGGCACAGATACGCAGTATTTT; CDR3aa: CASSVGVGTDTQYF
d_gene: -; v_gene: TRBV27; abundance: -; j_gene: TRBJ2-5; CDR3nt: TGTGCCAGCAGCCGGGACACTGGGTACCAAGAGACCCAGTACTTC; CDR3aa: CASSRDTGYQETQYF